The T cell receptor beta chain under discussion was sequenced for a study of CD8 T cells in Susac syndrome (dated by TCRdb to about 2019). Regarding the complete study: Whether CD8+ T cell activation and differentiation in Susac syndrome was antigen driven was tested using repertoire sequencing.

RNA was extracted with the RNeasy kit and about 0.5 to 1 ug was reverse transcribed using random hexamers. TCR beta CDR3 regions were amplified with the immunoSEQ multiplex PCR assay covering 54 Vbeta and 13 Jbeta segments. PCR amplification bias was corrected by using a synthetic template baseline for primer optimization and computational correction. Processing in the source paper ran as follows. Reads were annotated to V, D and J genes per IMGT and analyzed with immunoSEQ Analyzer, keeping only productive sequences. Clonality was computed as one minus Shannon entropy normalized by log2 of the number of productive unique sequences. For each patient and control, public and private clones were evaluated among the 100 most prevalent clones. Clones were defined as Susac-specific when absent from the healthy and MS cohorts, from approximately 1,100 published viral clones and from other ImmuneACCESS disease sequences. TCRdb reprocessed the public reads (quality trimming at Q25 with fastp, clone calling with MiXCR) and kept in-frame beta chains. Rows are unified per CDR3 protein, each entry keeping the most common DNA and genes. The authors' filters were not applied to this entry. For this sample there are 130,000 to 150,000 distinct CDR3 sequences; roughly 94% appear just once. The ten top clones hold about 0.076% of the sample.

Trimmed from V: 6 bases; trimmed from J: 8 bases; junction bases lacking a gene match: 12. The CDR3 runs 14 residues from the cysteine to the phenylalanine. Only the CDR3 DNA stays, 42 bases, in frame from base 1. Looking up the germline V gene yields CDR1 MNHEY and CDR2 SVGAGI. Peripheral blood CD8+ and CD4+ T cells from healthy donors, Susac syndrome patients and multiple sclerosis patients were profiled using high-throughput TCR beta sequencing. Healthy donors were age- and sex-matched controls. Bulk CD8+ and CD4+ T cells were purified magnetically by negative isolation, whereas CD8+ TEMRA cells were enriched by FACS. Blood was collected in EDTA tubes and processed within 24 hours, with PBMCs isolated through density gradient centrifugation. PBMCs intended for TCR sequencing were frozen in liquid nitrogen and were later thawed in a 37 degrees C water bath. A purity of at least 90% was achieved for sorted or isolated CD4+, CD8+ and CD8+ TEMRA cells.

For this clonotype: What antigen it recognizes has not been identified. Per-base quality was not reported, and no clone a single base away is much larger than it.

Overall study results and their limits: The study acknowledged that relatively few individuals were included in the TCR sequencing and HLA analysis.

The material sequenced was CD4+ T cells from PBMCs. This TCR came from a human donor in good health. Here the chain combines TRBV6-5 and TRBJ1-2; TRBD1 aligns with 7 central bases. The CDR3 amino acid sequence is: CASRPASQGRGYTF. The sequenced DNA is TGTGCCAGCAGACCCGCCTCACAGGGGCGAGGCTACACCTTC.